The 11 T cell receptor beta chains listed next were all sequenced from one sample in a study of T-cell reconstitution after alpha-beta-depleted transplantation in children. Unique molecular identifiers were used to barcode this TCRbeta library. TCRdb passed the PCR reads through MiXCR, listing each CDR3 protein once. The sample contains fewer than 150,000 distinct CDR3 sequences, 20% to 25% of which appear only once. The material was PBMCs, mostly from graft donor cells, obtained 180 days after TCRalphabeta/CD19-depleted stem cell transplant. The source of these receptors is a male patient aged 2 to 9 who had a stem cell transplant for chronic granulomatous disease, so the T cells may come from the graft donor.

The chain has TRBV20-1 and TRBJ2-1, with TRBD2 as a possible D gene (6 bases). Germline V gene lookup returns CDR1 DFQATT and CDR2 SNEGSKA (reference sequence). This CDR3 contains 16 residues. V lost 3 bases and J 12 bases, leaving 27 bases between the germline ends. The CDR3, as DNA: TGCAGTGCTAGCCTCTCTGGAGGGACTCGCTTTTTCGGGCAGTTCTTC. Protein: CSASLSGGTRFFGQFF.

The table lists this clonotype with a few counts. This chain joins TRBV29-1 and TRBJ2-3; 7 nucleotides line up with TRBD1. The CDR3 is 13 residues long. CDR1 is SQVTM and CDR2 is ANQGSEA in the germline V gene. V lost 7 bases, J lost 4 bases, and 8 bases stayed unmatched. The CDR3: CSAETGYADTQYF. Written as DNA, the CDR3 is TGCAGCGCGGAGACAGGGTATGCAGATACGCAGTATTTT.

There are many counts of this clonotype. This chain joins TRBV12-3 or TRBV12-4 and TRBJ1-2; D is possibly TRBD1 (5 bases). The CDR3 extends over 14 amino acids. V was cut by 6 bases and J by 4 bases, with 15 bases left in between. The CDR3, as DNA: TGTGCCAGCAGCTCTACTGGCGGGGGCTATGGCTACACCTTC. This encodes CASSSTGGGYGYTF.

The chain combines TRBV19 with TRBJ2-1; a weak D match, TRBD2 (6 bases). The length of the CDR3 is 15 residues. CDR1 and CDR2 (germline): LNHDA, SQIVND (reference sequence). V was shortened by 5 bases and J by 1 base, with 12 bases between the two germline ends. The CDR3 loop reads CASSLSGYSYNEQFF. As DNA, the CDR3 is TGTGCCAGTAGTCTGAGCGGGTATTCCTACAATGAGCAGTTCTTC.

The chain links TRBV7-6 to TRBJ2-2; 9 nucleotides match TRBD2. V was pared by 7 bases and J by 6 bases, with 6 bases of the junction left unmatched. CDR3 length: 14 residues. From germline, CDR1 is SGHVS and CDR2 FNYEAQ. The CDR3 coding sequence is TGTGCCAGCAAGGGACTAGCCCTCTCCGGGGAGCTGTTTTTT. Its translation is CASKGLALSGELFF. Drawing the rest from reference TRBV7-6 and TRBJ2-2, the complete variable domain is GAGVSQSPRYKVTKRGQDVALRCDPISGHVSLYWYRQALGQGPEFLTYFNYEAQQDKSGLPNDRFSAERPEGSISTLTIQRTEQRDSAMYRCASKGLALSGELFFGEGSRLTVL.

This clonotype was detected ten times or more. V gene TRBV12-3 or TRBV12-4 combines with J gene TRBJ2-5; D is perhaps TRBD1 (6 bases). The V gene lost 5 bases and the J gene lost 5 bases, with 15 bases spanning the gap. This CDR3 has 14 residues. CDR3 protein: CASSLQGVGETQYF. DNA for the CDR3: TGTGCCAGCAGTCTACAGGGAGTCGGGGAGACCCAGTACTTC.

This clonotype has only a few counts. The rearrangement links TRBV12-3 or TRBV12-4 to TRBJ2-4; 8 bases are shared with TRBD1. The CDR3 covers 12 residues. V lost 5 bases to trimming and J lost 9 bases; unmatched junction nucleotides: 3. CDR3 in amino acids: CASSPGQGIQYF. CDR3 bases: TGTGCCAGCAGTCCCGGACAGGGCATTCAGTACTTC.

This clonotype was seen repeatedly, ten times or more. The gene calls are TRBV7-2 and TRBJ1-2, with 7 bases lining up with TRBD1. The CDR3 extends over 14 amino acids. After removal of 4 bases from V and 3 bases from J, the junction contained 5 bases not matched to a gene. Germline lookup yields CDR1 SGHTA and CDR2 FQGNSA. The DNA of the CDR3 is TGTGCCAGCAGCTCCGGGACAGCAGACTATGGCTACACCTTC. Translation gives CASSSGTADYGYTF. Full variable domain (missing parts from reference TRBV7-2 and TRBJ1-2): GAGVSQSPSNKVTEKGKDVELRCDPISGHTALYWYRQSLGQGLEFLIYFQGNSAPDKSGLPSDRFSAERTGGSVSTLTIQRTQQEDSAVYLCASSSGTADYGYTFGSGTRLTVV.

The chain couples TRBV15 to TRBJ2-5; no definite D call. The CDR3 covers 11 residues. Germline CDR1 LNHNV, CDR2 YYDKDF (reference sequence). V lost 6 bases and J lost 5, with 7 bases in between. As DNA, the CDR3 is TGTGCCACCAGTCAAACTGAGACCCAGTACTTC. Amino acid sequence: CATSQTETQYF.

The V gene is TRBV27, the J gene TRBJ2-1; D is uncertain. The germline V gene encodes CDR1 MNHEY and CDR2 SMNVEV (reference sequence). The CDR3 has 14 amino acids. V lost 5 bases and J 4 bases, leaving 12 bases between the germline ends. CDR3 amino acids: CASSRPDGYNEQFF. The CDR3 DNA reads TGTGCCAGCAGTCGGCCGGACGGGTACAATGAGCAGTTCTTC.

This clonotype has more than one count but fewer than ten. This chain links TRBV20-1 with TRBJ2-7; 8 nucleotides match TRBD1. The CDR3 consists of 13 residues. J gave up 6 bases and V 5 bases, and 9 bases lay outside the gene matches. Germline V gene data show CDR1 as DFQATT and CDR2 as SNEGSKA (reference sequence). CDR3: CSAGDRQSGEQYF. In nucleotides, the CDR3 is TGCAGTGCTGGGGACAGGCAATCGGGCGAGCAGTACTTC.